The text below deals with one T cell receptor (beta chain). The CDR3 has 14 amino acids. Trimming cost V 5 bases and J 9 bases, with 19 bases left between them. Germline V gene data show CDR1 as LNHDA and CDR2 as SQIVND (reference sequence). No ophthalmopathy progression within 18 months constituted stable Graves' hyperthyroidism. Criteria for exclusion of patients were uncontrolled infection, other autoimmune disease, pregnancy or lactation. This sample is drawn from a study of T cells in Graves' hyperthyroidism and ophthalmopathy. Study at large: Initial diagnosis, before any treatment, was when peripheral blood was collected.

Using RNA transcripts as the source, TCR beta CDR3 regions were amplified. HTBI primers drove first-round RT-PCR of the TCR CDR3. TCRdb re-analysed the multiplex PCR reads in MiXCR, keeping a single row per CDR3 protein. The sample shows hundreds of thousands of distinct CDR3 sequences, around 15% of them seen only once. The receptor was isolated from a young woman with Graves' hyperthyroidism. The material sequenced was blood. J is TRBJ2-5 and V is TRBV19; unclear D gene. CDR3 coding DNA: TGTGCCAGTAGTCCCTTCGGGTCCGAGGTCCCCCAGTACTTC. It codes for CASSPFGSEVPQYF.